There are a few counts of the clone carrying this TCR beta chain. Antigen: not known. This record comes from a study of PD-1 blockade in classical Hodgkin lymphoma. All patients relapsed after autologous stem cell transplantation, and brentuximab vedotin exposure varied. Out of thawed PBMCs, magnetic negative selection purified CD4+ T cells. Classification of best responses gave complete response, partial response or progressive disease. Study results and caveats: Researchers reported that CD4+ TCR diversity, though not CD8+, rose significantly by C4D1. TCR diversity at baseline was reported to be reduced in newly diagnosed patients relative to healthy donors. Among the patients, those starting nivolumab under 1 year after ASCT were excluded.

Profiling relied on immunoSEQ multiplex PCR, and the TCRdb table lists in-frame clones only, not all of them. The table records roughly 7,200 clones, just under 80% of them present only once. The CDR3 runs 14 residues. Germline CDR1 MGHDK, CDR2 SYGVNS. The germline V and J ends were trimmed by 1 base and 0 bases, with 4 bases remaining between them. The genes are TRBV25-1 and TRBJ1-5; D gene ambiguous. This clonotype was sampled from a human donor with classical Hodgkin lymphoma. The starting material was CD4+ T cells from blood, obtained at baseline. Written as DNA, the CDR3 is TGTGCCAGCAGTGAATCAGCTAGCAATCAGCCCCAGCATTTT. Amino acid sequence: CASSESASNQPQHF.